The clone carrying this T cell receptor (beta chain) was picked up many times. Each CDR3 protein is one row after TCRdb ran MiXCR on the 5' RACE reads. The table has about 83,000 distinct CDR3 sequences, 10% seen once. The CDR3 totals 20 residues. V lost 0 bases and J lost 0, with 21 bases in between. Germline V CDR1 and CDR2: LGHDT, YNNKEL (reference sequence). This sample stems from a study of early T cells in non-severe SARS-CoV-2 infection. The sample here was whole blood, taken at baseline. The clonotype was recovered from an adult who was a healthcare worker with PCR-confirmed SARS-CoV-2 infection or an uninfected control (not recorded which). V gene TRBV3-1 combines with J gene TRBJ1-3; perhaps TRBD1 as D (6 bases). The CDR3 nucleotides are TGTGCCAGCAGCCAAGATCTAGCCTGGACAGCCCGAACCTCTGGAAACACCATATATTTT. Its protein is CASSQDLAWTARTSGNTIYF.